These 15 T cell receptor beta chains were sequenced from one sample in a study of OX40 agonist ivuxolimab in advanced cancers. Sequencing used immunoSEQ multiplex PCR; TCRdb keeps in-frame clones, though not all of them. This sample has some 94,000 clones, with around 90% found just once. This sample comprised CD4+ or CD8+ T cells sorted from blood, obtained in a trial of the OX40 agonist ivuxolimab. The origin of the receptors is an adult with an advanced solid tumor such as melanoma, head and neck, liver or kidney cancer.

This chain connects TRBV11-2 to TRBJ2-5; 7 nucleotides line up with TRBD2. The CDR3 covers 13 residues. Germline loops: CDR1 SGHAT, CDR2 FQNNGV. V lost 5 bases to trimming and J lost 4 bases; unmatched junction nucleotides: 4. CDR3: CASSPSGGETQYF. For the CDR3, the DNA is TGTGCCAGCAGCCCCTCGGGAGGAGAGACCCAGTACTTC.

The chain joins TRBV19 to TRBJ1-2, with 7 bases that match TRBD1. CDR3 size: 14 residues. The V and J ends lost 5 bases and 2 bases, in that order; junction bases with no gene match: 5. Looked up from germline, CDR1 is LNHDA and CDR2 is SQIVND (reference sequence). The CDR3: CASSATGTNYGYTF. The CDR3 DNA reads TGTGCCAGTAGTGCGACAGGGACCAACTATGGCTACACCTTC.

The chain combines TRBV6-5 with TRBJ1-2, with D possibly matching TRBD1 (6 bases). V was trimmed by 4 bases and J by 4 bases, leaving 10 bases between them. Germline CDR1 and CDR2: MNHEY and SVGAGI. CDR3 size: 13 residues. The CDR3 DNA follows: TGTGCCAGCAGTTTTGGACAGCCCTATGGCTACACCTTC. It specifies CASSFGQPYGYTF.

DNA for the CDR3: TGCGCCAGCAGCCAAGAATTGTCGGACAAATGGTATTTTGATGGCTACACCTTC. Translated: CASSQELSDKWYFDGYTF. V usage is TRBV4-1 and J usage is TRBJ1-2; TRBD1 is a possible D gene (5 bases). Germline assignment: CDR1 MGHRA and CDR2 YSYEKL. The CDR3 contains 18 residues. Trimming took off 0 bases at V and 6 bases at J, with 23 bases between the two ends.

CDR3 nucleotide sequence: TGTGCCAGCAGCTTGGAGGGGGGTGGCTCCCCTCTGGAGCAGTACTTC. It translates to CASSLEGGGSPLEQYF. The J gene is TRBJ2-7, the V gene TRBV5-4; D possibly matches TRBD1 or TRBD2 (6 bases each). V was clipped by 0 bases and J by 7 bases, with 20 bases between them. Germline V gene sequence: CDR1 SGHNT, CDR2 YYREEE (reference sequence). The CDR3 is made up of 16 amino acids.

A word on this clone: Other nucleotide sequences in the sample specify the same CDR3. V and J are TRBV28 and TRBJ1-1; D is ambiguous. V lost 5 bases to trimming and J lost 0 bases, with 7 bases between them. The CDR3 totals 13 residues. In germline, CDR1 is MDHEN, CDR2 SYDVKM. The CDR3 spells CASSLPLNTEAFF. The CDR3 coding sequence is TGTGCCAGCAGTCTGCCCTTGAACACTGAAGCTTTCTTT.

This chain connects TRBV30 to TRBJ2-1; 13 bases fit TRBD2. There are 15 residues in the CDR3. Germline V gene sequence: CDR1 GTSNPN, CDR2 SVGIG (reference sequence). The ends lost 4 bases at V and 4 bases at J; junction bases unmatched: 4. The CDR3 sequence: CAWNEGLAGYNEQFF. Written as DNA, the CDR3 is TGTGCCTGGAACGAGGGACTAGCGGGATACAATGAGCAGTTCTTC. The full variable domain, its missing parts supplied by reference TRBV30 and TRBJ2-1, is SQTIHQWPATLVQPVGSPLSLECTVEGTSNPNLYWYRQAAGRGLQLLFYSVGIGQISSEVPQNLSASRPQDRQFILSSKKLLLSDSGFYLCAWNEGLAGYNEQFFGPGTRLTVL.

The rearrangement joins TRBV5-1 to TRBJ1-5; no clear D. The germline CDR1 and CDR2 sequences are SGHRS and YFSETQ. The CDR3 runs to 14 residues. V dropped 0 bases and J dropped 2 bases, with 6 bases sitting between them. The CDR3, as DNA: TGCGCCAGCAGCTTGGCTGGGGGCAATCAGCCCCAGCATTTT. Its protein is CASSLAGGNQPQHF.

The chain combines TRBV10-1 with TRBJ2-1; 8 positions match TRBD2. J was trimmed by 6 bases and V by 5 bases; bases with no gene match: 9. The CDR3 spans 15 residues. Germline lookup yields CDR1 WNHNN and CDR2 SYGVQD (reference sequence). The CDR3 DNA reads TGCGCCAGCAGTCCGGGACTAGACCGCTTCAATGAGCAGTTCTTC. It specifies CASSPGLDRFNEQFF.

The chain couples TRBV30 to TRBJ2-5; D is possibly TRBD2 (7 bases). CDR1 GTSNPN and CDR2 SVGIG come from the germline V gene (reference sequence). Trimming removed 0 bases from V and 4 bases from J, with 12 bases in between. The CDR3 length is 14 residues. CDR3 region: CAWSVRGGGETQYF. The CDR3 coding sequence is TGTGCCTGGAGTGTTCGGGGAGGGGGAGAGACCCAGTACTTC.

This clone was counted once. The gene calls are TRBV25-1 and TRBJ2-4, with TRBD1 as a possible D gene (5 bases). The V end was cut by 1 base, the J end by 1 base, with 5 bases between. CDR3 length: 14 residues. CDR1 is MGHDK, CDR2 SYGVNS, per germline. The DNA for the CDR3 is TGTGCCAGCAGTGAATCAGGGGCCAAAAACATTCAGTACTTC. Amino acids: CASSESGAKNIQYF.

About this clone: Other DNA sequences within the sample encode an identical CDR3. This chain uses TRBV15 with TRBJ2-7; no clear D gene. The CDR3 loop spans 13 amino acids. The ends were cut back, 0 bases at V and 1 base at J, with 4 bases in the middle. Germline V gives CDR1 LNHNV, CDR2 YYDKDF (reference sequence). The CDR3 DNA follows: TGTGCCACCAGCAGAGATCCGTCCTACGAGCAGTACTTC. This sequence encodes CATSRDPSYEQYF.

V is TRBV6-5 and J is TRBJ2-7; 7 bases line up with TRBD1. Germline trimming cut 1 base from V and 12 bases from J; bases unmatched to any gene: 15. The CDR3 totals 15 residues. Germline loops: CDR1 MNHEY, CDR2 SVGAGI. The CDR3 DNA reads TGTGCCAGCAGTTACTTGACAGGGCGGTATCCCACTCCGTACTTC. Its translation: CASSYLTGRYPTPYF.

The rearrangement uses TRBV27 and TRBJ1-3; the D is unclear. The germline V gene encodes CDR1 MNHEY and CDR2 SMNVEV (reference sequence). This CDR3 region has 14 residues. The ends were cut back, 6 bases at V and 2 bases at J, with 11 bases in the middle. The CDR3 DNA reads as TGTGCCAGCAGCCCCCTGACAACTGGAAACACCATATATTTT. Translated, it gives CASSPLTTGNTIYF.

The CDR3 bases are TGTGCCGCGAAACAGGGCCTTGGCACAGATACGCAGTATTTT. Translated: CAAKQGLGTDTQYF. The chain uses TRBV10-3 and TRBJ2-3; possibly TRBD1 for D (6 bases). The germline gives CDR1 ENHRY, CDR2 SYGVKD. Trimming took 11 bases from V and 1 from J, leaving 16 bases between them. The CDR3 is 14 residues long.